The 15 T cell receptor beta chains below were found in one sample sequenced in a study of T cells in Graves' hyperthyroidism and ophthalmopathy. Template material for amplifying TCR beta CDR3 regions consisted of RNA transcripts. HTBI primers were the set used in a first-round RT-PCR of the TCR CDR3. Each CDR3 protein is one row after TCRdb ran MiXCR on the multiplex PCR reads. The table includes roughly 200,000 distinct CDR3 sequences, about a sixth detected once. The sample was blood. The receptors shown here come from a man aged 40-55 years with Graves' hyperthyroidism.

This clonotype was counted only a few times. The V and J genes are TRBV4-2 and TRBJ2-2, with D unclear. Germline-derived CDR1 and CDR2 are LGHNA and YNFKEQ. The germline V and J ends were trimmed by 3 bases and 0 bases, with 8 bases remaining between them. CDR3 size: 15 residues. CDR3 DNA: TGTGCCAGCAGCCAGCTGGGTTCGAACACCGGGGAGCTGTTTTTT. Its translation is CASSQLGSNTGELFF.

This clonotype has a handful of counts. The rearrangement uses TRBV28 and TRBJ2-5, with 7 nucleotides matching TRBD1. Trimming at V came to 3 bases and at J to 4 bases, leaving 8 bases not matched to a gene. The CDR3 loop spans 15 amino acids. In germline, CDR1 is MDHEN, CDR2 SYDVKM. As DNA, the CDR3 is TGTGCCAGCAGTTTTCCGGACAGGAGGTTAGAGACCCAGTACTTC. Translating it yields CASSFPDRRLETQYF.

Ten or more counts support this clonotype. This chain connects TRBV11-2 to TRBJ1-1, with D unresolved. V lost 0 bases and J 0 bases, leaving 8 bases between the germline ends. The germline V gene encodes CDR1 SGHAT and CDR2 FQNNGV. This CDR3 comprises 15 residues. Here the CDR3 DNA reads TGTGCCAGCAGCTTAGAAGGACGGATGAACACTGAAGCTTTCTTT. Its translation is CASSLEGRMNTEAFF.

In this sample, this clonotype turned up many times. The chain is built from TRBV7-8 and TRBJ2-3, with TRBD1 matching 7 bases. Trimming took 2 bases from V and 4 from J; bases not matched to a gene: 6. The germline V gene has CDR1 SGHVS and CDR2 FQNEAQ. The CDR3 length is 15 residues. CDR3 in amino acids: CASSLSGTVADTQYF. The CDR3 DNA reads as TGTGCCAGCAGCTTATCGGGGACAGTAGCAGATACGCAGTATTTT. The full variable domain, with the rest looked up from reference TRBV7-8 and TRBJ2-3, is GAGVSQSPRYKVAKRGQDVALRCDPISGHVSLFWYQQALGQGPEFLTYFQNEAQLDKSGLPSDRFFAERPEGSVSTLKIQRTQQEDSAVYLCASSLSGTVADTQYFGPGTRLTVL.

A word on this clonotype: One base away lies a much larger clone, so this may be a sequencing read error. The V call is TRBV12-5, the J call TRBJ1-2; 8 bases fit TRBD1. The CDR3 length is 15 residues. From germline, CDR1 is LGHNT and CDR2 FRNRAP. CDR3 residues: CASGSLRDRFYDYTF. As DNA, the CDR3 is TGTGCTAGTGGTTCCCTCCGGGACAGGTTCTATGACTACACCTTC.

This clonotype showed up many times. CDR3 residues: CASSLRVSLTYEQYF. For the CDR3, the DNA is TGTGCCAGCAGCTTAAGGGTTTCCTTGACCTACGAGCAGTACTTC. This chain uses TRBV7-2 with TRBJ2-7; D remains unclear. Germline CDR1 is SGHTA and CDR2 is FQGNSA. Trimming took 2 bases from V and 2 from J, leaving 13 bases between them. The CDR3 length is 15 residues.

The sample holds many counts of this clonotype. J is TRBJ2-1 and V is TRBV7-3; D not certain. Trimming pared 4 bases from V and 4 bases from J, leaving 17 bases between. The V gene's germline CDR1 is SGHTA and CDR2 FQGTGA. The CDR3 loop spans 16 amino acids. The CDR3 protein is CASSSRQAVSYNEQFF. CDR3 DNA: TGTGCCAGCAGCTCGCGGCAAGCAGTATCATACAATGAGCAGTTCTTC.

The J gene is TRBJ2-7, the V gene TRBV5-1; D possibly corresponds to TRBD2 (6 bases). CDR1 is SGHRS, CDR2 YFSETQ, per germline. Deletions cut 0 bases from V and 6 bases from J, with 10 bases between. The length of the CDR3 is 13 residues. CDR3 sequence reads: CASSLELAREQYF. CDR3 bases: TGCGCCAGCAGCTTGGAACTAGCTCGCGAGCAGTACTTC.

The V and J genes are TRBV27 and TRBJ1-2; 7 positions agree with TRBD1. The CDR3 consists of 14 residues. V shed 6 bases and J 5 bases; nucleotides not matched to a gene: 9. The germline V gene encodes CDR1 MNHEY and CDR2 SMNVEV (reference sequence). CDR3 sequence reads: CASSLRGRGYGYTF. CDR3 coding DNA: TGTGCCAGCAGCCTTAGGGGGCGCGGGTATGGCTACACCTTC.

V gene TRBV12-3 or TRBV12-4 combines with J gene TRBJ2-7; weak D call: TRBD2 (5 bases). The CDR3 loop spans 14 amino acids. V lost 1 base and J 2 bases, leaving 9 bases between the germline ends. In DNA, the CDR3 is TGTGCCAGCAGTTTAGAGCCGGGAACCTACGAGCAGTACTTC. Encoded protein: CASSLEPGTYEQYF.

This clonotype was counted a few times. CDR3 in amino acids: CASSRLAGARDTQYF. DNA for the CDR3: TGTGCCAGCAGCCGACTAGCGGGGGCCCGGGATACGCAGTATTTT. The genes are TRBV7-3 and TRBJ2-3, with 12 bases identical to TRBD2. The CDR3 runs 15 residues. Germline CDR1 is SGHTA and CDR2 is FQGTGA. The trim removed 5 bases at V and 6 bases at J, leaving 6 bases unmatched.

The J gene is TRBJ1-2, the V gene TRBV6-1; D gene uncertain. Germline V CDR1 and CDR2: MNHNS, SASEGT. Deletions cut 3 bases from V and 5 bases from J, with 13 bases between. The CDR3 contains 14 residues. DNA of the CDR3: TGTGCCAGCAGTGATTTTTTCAGGCGATATGGCTACACCTTC. Translation gives CASSDFFRRYGYTF.

Turning to this clonotype: Its ends do not fully match the called genes, so a read error is possible. This chain uses TRBV18 with TRBJ2-5; D could derive from TRBD1 or TRBD2 (5 bases each). Germline V CDR1 and CDR2: KGHSH, LQKENI. There are 15 residues in the CDR3. The CDR3 DNA reads TGTGCCAGCTTACCACCCGGGACGCTGGGAGAGACCCAGTACTTC. The encoded protein is CASLPPGTLGETQYF.

This clonotype was picked up a small number of times. The V call is TRBV9, the J call TRBJ2-1, with TRBD2 matching 8 bases. The CDR3 contains 15 residues. V shed 3 bases, J shed 3 bases, and the junction held 5 bases outside the gene matches. Looked up from germline, CDR1 is SGDLS and CDR2 is YYNGEE. The CDR3 DNA sequence: TGTGCCAGCAGCGCCAGCGGGGGAATCTACAATGAGCAGTTCTTC. This sequence encodes CASSASGGIYNEQFF.

This clonotype was counted many times. This CDR3 is CAWSVGGTQETQYF. DNA for the CDR3: TGTGCCTGGAGTGTCGGGGGGACCCAAGAGACCCAGTACTTC. This chain uses TRBV30 with TRBJ2-5; 7 nucleotides line up with TRBD2. Germline lookup yields CDR1 GTSNPN and CDR2 SVGIG (reference sequence). The CDR3 runs to 14 residues. The V gene end was trimmed by 0 bases and the J gene end by 1 base; junction bases not matched to a gene: 2.